The 27 T cell receptor beta chains below all came from one sample that was sequenced in a study of T cells after yellow fever vaccination. TCRdb redid the calling of the 5' RACE reads with MiXCR, one entry per CDR3 protein. The data show 620,000 or so distinct CDR3 sequences, roughly an eighth seen once. This sample comprised PBMCs, obtained on the day of the yellow fever booster vaccination. Receptors originate from a man aged 30-40 years who received the YFV17D yellow fever vaccine.

V usage is TRBV5-1 and J usage is TRBJ1-5; D is ambiguous. CDR1 is SGHRS and CDR2 is YFSETQ in the germline V gene. This CDR3 spans 15 amino acids. Trimming cost V 0 bases and J 4 bases, with 11 bases left between them. CDR3 amino acids: CASSLGDLQNQPQHF. In DNA form, the CDR3 reads TGCGCCAGCAGCTTGGGAGACCTACAAAATCAGCCCCAGCATTTT. The complete variable domain, with remaining parts taken from reference TRBV5-1 and TRBJ1-5, reads KAGVTQTPRYLIKTRGQQVTLSCSPISGHRSVSWYQQTPGQGLQFLFEYFSETQRNKGNFPGRFSGRQFSNSRSEMNVSTLELGDSALYLCASSLGDLQNQPQHFGDGTRLSIL.

V and J are TRBV20-1 and TRBJ2-5; 10 nucleotides agree with TRBD2. The germline V gene has CDR1 DFQATT and CDR2 SNEGSKA (reference sequence). The CDR3 runs to 15 residues. With V trimmed by 3 bases and J by 4 bases, 8 bases remained unmatched. CDR3 protein: CSASGLAGDPETQYF. The DNA for the CDR3 is TGCAGTGCTAGTGGGCTAGCGGGAGACCCAGAGACCCAGTACTTC.

This clonotype was detected only a few times. The DNA of the CDR3 is TGTGCCAGCAGCCCAATGGGATGGGGCCAGGAGACCCAGTACTTC. Protein sequence: CASSPMGWGQETQYF. The chain employs TRBV14 and TRBJ2-5, with D possibly matching TRBD1 (5 bases). V dropped 4 bases and J dropped 5 bases, with 17 bases sitting between them. Germline V gene data show CDR1 as SGHDN and CDR2 as FVKESK. This CDR3 comprises 15 residues.

The chain couples TRBV19 to TRBJ2-3; 7 bases are shared with TRBD2. CDR3 length: 17 residues. Germline assignment: CDR1 LNHDA and CDR2 SQIVND (reference sequence). V gave up 0 bases and J gave up 0 bases; unmatched junction bases: 6. As DNA, the CDR3 is TGTGCCAGTAGTATAGATCAACGCGGGAGCAGCACAGATACGCAGTATTTT. It translates to CASSIDQRGSSTDTQYF.

This clonotype was observed a handful of times. The chain employs TRBV25-1 and TRBJ2-2, with 7 bases aligning to TRBD2. Trimming removed 2 bases from V and 1 base from J; junction bases left unmatched: 4. Germline loops: CDR1 MGHDK, CDR2 SYGVNS. The CDR3 extends over 16 amino acids. The CDR3 sequence: CASSESGGGNTGELFF. CDR3 in DNA: TGTGCCAGCAGTGAAAGTGGGGGGGGGAACACCGGGGAGCTGTTTTTT.

The table lists this clonotype with many counts. The chain combines TRBV20-1 with TRBJ2-7, with D possibly being TRBD2 (7 bases). Trimming stripped 5 bases from V and 0 bases from J, with 17 bases between. Germline V CDR1 and CDR2: DFQATT, SNEGSKA (reference sequence). This CDR3 has 15 amino acids. The CDR3 DNA follows: TGCAGTGCTGGCGGGGGCCTAGCGACCTCCTACGAGCAGTACTTC. Its translation: CSAGGGLATSYEQYF.

This chain uses TRBV9 with TRBJ2-2; perhaps TRBD2 as D (5 bases). V shed 0 bases and J shed 6 bases, with 18 bases lying between them. Per the germline V gene, CDR1 is SGDLS and CDR2 is YYNGEE. CDR3 length: 17 amino acids. The CDR3 DNA follows: TGTGCCAGCAGCGTAGATATCCCGGGATTACCACCCGGGGAGCTGTTTTTT. This translates into CASSVDIPGLPPGELFF.

This sequence joins TRBV20-1 and TRBJ2-3; TRBD2 matches at 15 bases. The J segment lost 3 bases and the V segment lost 1 base, leaving 2 bases of the junction unmatched. The CDR3 runs to 16 residues. Germline CDR1 DFQATT, CDR2 SNEGSKA (reference sequence). The CDR3 protein is CSARGTSGRETDTQYF. The DNA for the CDR3 is TGCAGTGCTAGAGGGACTAGCGGGAGGGAAACAGATACGCAGTATTTT.

V and J are TRBV19 and TRBJ1-6, with 9 nucleotides matching TRBD1. Looked up from germline, CDR1 is LNHDA and CDR2 is SQIVND (reference sequence). V was pared by 5 bases and J by 10 bases, with 9 bases of the junction left unmatched. The CDR3 is 15 residues long. CDR3 nucleotides: TGTGCCAGTAGTGGCCGGGACAGGGTAGAATCACCCCTCCACTTT. As protein: CASSGRDRVESPLHF.

The chain carries TRBV18 and TRBJ2-7, with TRBD2 identical over 11 bases. The germline V gene encodes CDR1 KGHSH and CDR2 LQKENI. This CDR3 spans 17 amino acids. Germline trimming cut 6 bases from V and 2 bases from J; bases unmatched to any gene: 12. The CDR3 is CASSPRQGTSGTYEQYF. CDR3 coding DNA: TGTGCCAGCTCCCCAAGGCAAGGGACTAGCGGAACCTACGAGCAGTACTTC.

This clonotype was counted a few times. The chain joins TRBV4-3 to TRBJ2-1; 10 bases are shared with TRBD2. CDR3 length: 16 amino acids. Germline CDR1 reads LGHNA; CDR2 reads YSLEER. With V trimmed by 0 bases and J by 9 bases, 8 bases remained unmatched. CDR3 nucleotide sequence: TGCGCCAGCAGCCAAGATTATAGCGGGAGGATGATTGAGCAGTTCTTC. It encodes CASSQDYSGRMIEQFF.

This chain uses TRBV4-2 with TRBJ2-7; D possibly corresponds to TRBD1 (6 bases). CDR1 LGHNA and CDR2 YNFKEQ come from the germline V gene. This CDR3 comprises 19 residues. V lost 1 base and J 2 bases, leaving 24 bases between the germline ends. For the CDR3, the DNA is TGTGCCAGCAGCCAAGGGCGGACAGATTTTCCAGCTACAACCTACGAGCAGTACTTC. Translation gives CASSQGRTDFPATTYEQYF.

This chain links TRBV20-1 with TRBJ2-1; possible D gene TRBD2, 6 bases. Germline V gene data show CDR1 as DFQATT and CDR2 as SNEGSKA (reference sequence). CDR3 length: 11 amino acids. The V gene lost 6 bases and the J gene lost 10 bases, with 13 bases spanning the gap. CDR3 bases: TGCAGTGCCCTGGGACTGGTGGAGCAGTTCTTC. It encodes CSALGLVEQFF.

The V gene is TRBV20-1, the J gene TRBJ2-2; TRBD2 matches 7 bases. Germline assignment: CDR1 DFQATT and CDR2 SNEGSKA (reference sequence). The CDR3 extends over 13 amino acids. DNA for the CDR3: TGCGGAAGCGGGACTGCGAACACCGGGGAGCTGTTTTTT. Its protein product is CGSGTANTGELFF.

This clonotype was counted between two and nine times. The CDR3 DNA follows: TGTGCCAGCAGCCAAGTTGCGATCAGGGCTCACGAGCAGTACTTC. It yields the protein CASSQVAIRAHEQYF. The V call is TRBV14, the J call TRBJ2-7; D perhaps matches TRBD1 (5 bases). CDR3 length equals 15 residues. Germline CDR1 is SGHDN and CDR2 is FVKESK. Trimming pared 1 base from V and 5 bases from J, leaving 15 bases between.

This clonotype was counted only a few times. The rearrangement links TRBV5-1 to TRBJ1-1; no definite D call. Germline CDR1 SGHRS, CDR2 YFSETQ. V lost 3 bases, J lost 7 bases, and 19 bases lay in between. The CDR3 is 15 residues long. In nucleotides, the CDR3 is TGCGCCAGCAGCTACGACTTGAGGATCCCCGTTGAAGCTTTCTTT. This sequence encodes CASSYDLRIPVEAFF. Full variable domain (missing parts from reference TRBV5-1 and TRBJ1-1): KAGVTQTPRYLIKTRGQQVTLSCSPISGHRSVSWYQQTPGQGLQFLFEYFSETQRNKGNFPGRFSGRQFSNSRSEMNVSTLELGDSALYLCASSYDLRIPVEAFFGQGTRLTVV.

V usage is TRBV29-1 and J usage is TRBJ2-5; 9 positions match TRBD1. CDR3 length equals 12 residues. Germline V gene sequence: CDR1 SQVTM, CDR2 ANQGSEA. Losses at the gene ends were 7 bases for V and 5 bases for J; bases not matched to a gene: 5. The CDR3 here is CSAGQGPETQYF. CDR3 sequence (DNA): TGCAGCGCTGGACAGGGGCCGGAGACCCAGTACTTC.

This chain uses TRBV5-6 with TRBJ2-2; TRBD2 is a possible D gene (6 bases). Germline lookup yields CDR1 SGHDT and CDR2 YYEEEE. Trimming cost V 6 bases and J 3 bases, with 15 bases left between them. CDR3 size: 15 residues. CDR3 region: CASIRRGDYTGELFF. For the CDR3, the DNA is TGTGCCAGCATCCGGAGGGGAGATTACACCGGGGAGCTGTTTTTT. Using reference TRBV5-6 and TRBJ2-2 for the parts outside the CDR3, the full variable domain is DAGVTQSPTHLIKTRGQQVTLRCSPKSGHDTVSWYQQALGQGPQFIFQYYEEEERQRGNFPDRFSGHQFPNYSSELNVNALLLGDSALYLCASIRRGDYTGELFFGEGSRLTVL.

The J gene is TRBJ2-7, the V gene TRBV20-1; 11 positions match TRBD2. This CDR3 spans 14 amino acids. In germline, CDR1 is DFQATT, CDR2 SNEGSKA (reference sequence). The ends lost 5 bases at V and 2 bases at J; junction bases unmatched: 5. CDR3 nucleotide sequence: TGCAGTGCTCCGACTAGCGGGGTCCCCTACGAGCAGTACTTC. Translating it yields CSAPTSGVPYEQYF.

This clonotype occurred a few times. The V gene is TRBV5-6, the J gene TRBJ1-2; D might be TRBD1 (5 bases). Trimming took 2 bases from V and 1 from J, leaving 12 bases between them. The CDR3 is 15 amino acids. The germline CDR1 and CDR2 sequences are SGHDT and YYEEEE. CDR3 nucleotide sequence: TGTGCCAGCAGCTTCCAGGGCAGATTTAACTATGGCTACACCTTC. Translation: CASSFQGRFNYGYTF.

This clonotype was detected only a few times. The chain uses TRBV20-1 and TRBJ2-5, with D possibly being TRBD2 (5 bases). Trimming removed 3 bases from V and 4 bases from J, with 18 bases in between. Per the germline V gene, CDR1 is DFQATT and CDR2 is SNEGSKA (reference sequence). The CDR3 is 15 residues long. As DNA, the CDR3 is TGCAGTGCTAGCGTCCATCGGGGAGTCACAGAGACCCAGTACTTC. Translated: CSASVHRGVTETQYF.

In its sample, this clonotype was seen a few times. The chain uses TRBV24-1 and TRBJ2-7; maybe TRBD2 (5 bases). The CDR3 sequence is 14 residues long. Germline V gene lookup returns CDR1 KGHDR and CDR2 SFDVKD. Trimming took off 3 bases at V and 9 bases at J, with 17 bases between the two ends. The CDR3 region is CATSDGEGPAGQYF. The CDR3 DNA sequence: TGTGCCACCAGTGATGGAGAAGGGCCGGCGGGGCAGTACTTC.

This clonotype was detected many times. The V gene is TRBV7-2, the J gene TRBJ2-2; D is possibly TRBD1 or TRBD2 (6 bases each). The germline V and J ends were trimmed by 7 bases and 2 bases, with 17 bases remaining between them. CDR1 is SGHTA and CDR2 is FQGNSA in the germline V gene. The CDR3 has 16 amino acids. CDR3 in amino acids: CASTQLGGTNTGELFF. In DNA, the CDR3 is TGTGCCAGCACCCAGCTAGGCGGGACAAACACCGGGGAGCTGTTTTTT.

This clonotype was detected only a few times. The rearrangement links TRBV6-1 to TRBJ2-1, with 8 bases aligning to TRBD2. Germline V CDR1 and CDR2: MNHNS, SASEGT. V dropped 7 bases and J dropped 0; count of bases not matched to a gene: 5. The CDR3 covers 15 residues. For the CDR3, the DNA is TGTGCCAGCAAAAGCGGGAGAACCTCCTACAATGAGCAGTTCTTC. Translation: CASKSGRTSYNEQFF.

The V gene is TRBV30, the J gene TRBJ2-3, with 8 bases identical to TRBD2. CDR3 length: 18 residues. J was trimmed by 0 bases and V by 2 bases; bases with no gene match: 13. Germline CDR1 is GTSNPN and CDR2 is SVGIG (reference sequence). This chain's CDR3 is CAWSWGFPAGASTDTQYF. In DNA form, the CDR3 reads TGTGCCTGGAGTTGGGGGTTCCCAGCGGGAGCTAGCACAGATACGCAGTATTTT.

V is TRBV6-1 and J is TRBJ2-7, with D possibly being TRBD2 (6 bases). This CDR3 comprises 16 residues. The germline CDR1 and CDR2 sequences are MNHNS and SASEGT. The V and J ends lost 4 bases and 4 bases respectively, with 20 bases between them. The CDR3 coding sequence is TGTGCCAGCAGTGTACGGGGAGGTGCAGAGGGGTACGAGCAGTACTTC. As protein: CASSVRGGAEGYEQYF.

This clonotype was counted only a few times. The genes are TRBV28 and TRBJ2-2, with no clear D. With 7 bases removed from V and 7 bases from J, the gap between germline ends came to 19 bases. Germline lookup yields CDR1 MDHEN and CDR2 SYDVKM. The CDR3 is made up of 15 amino acids. The CDR3 sequence: CASNSPSGLGGELFF. Here the CDR3 DNA reads TGTGCCAGCAACTCCCCATCAGGTCTCGGCGGGGAGCTGTTTTTT.